The following is a TCR beta chain sequence with its context. This entry comes from a study of blood T cell repertoires in COVID-19. The V gene end was trimmed by 2 bases and the J gene end by 4 bases; junction bases not matched to a gene: 17. Germline lookup yields CDR1 SNHLY and CDR2 FYNNEI. The CDR3 length is 19 residues. The method was immunoSEQ multiplex PCR; TCRdb's version includes in-frame clones alone and lacks a portion of them. Counted here are some 150,000 clones, more than 70% occurring once; the ten biggest clones make up under 12%. The chain is built from TRBV2 and TRBJ2-3; TRBD1 aligns across 8 bases. The clonotype comes from a man aged 50-60 years with active or convalescent COVID-19. The sequenced sample was peripheral blood. CDR3 region: CASSESGRGRITLPDTQYF. The CDR3 DNA sequence: TGTGCCAGCAGTGAATCAGGCAGGGGGCGAATCACCCTCCCAGATACGCAGTATTTT.